This paragraph covers one T cell receptor beta chain sequence. This sample was included in a study of blood T cells in healthy people across ages. Russia was home to the donors, healthy Caucasian individuals aged roughly 6 to 90. The CDR3 totals 15 residues. The V and J ends lost 0 bases and 8 bases respectively, with 16 bases between them. Germline V gene sequence: CDR1 SGHRS, CDR2 YFSETQ. The authors ran a second PCR of 7 to 11 cycles using a sample-barcoded 5' primer and a J-beta primer mix. TCRdb itself ran the 5' RACE reads through MiXCR, one entry per CDR3 protein. This repertoire shows about a million distinct CDR3 sequences, roughly two fifths found once; its top ten account for around 13%.

The chain joins TRBV5-1 to TRBJ2-3, with D maybe TRBD1 (5 bases). Sequencing was carried out using blood. This TCR was recovered from a man aged 18-30 years in good health. In DNA form, the CDR3 reads TGCGCCAGCAGCTTGGACAACACAGGCGTAGGTACGCAGTATTTT. Encoded protein: CASSLDNTGVGTQYF.